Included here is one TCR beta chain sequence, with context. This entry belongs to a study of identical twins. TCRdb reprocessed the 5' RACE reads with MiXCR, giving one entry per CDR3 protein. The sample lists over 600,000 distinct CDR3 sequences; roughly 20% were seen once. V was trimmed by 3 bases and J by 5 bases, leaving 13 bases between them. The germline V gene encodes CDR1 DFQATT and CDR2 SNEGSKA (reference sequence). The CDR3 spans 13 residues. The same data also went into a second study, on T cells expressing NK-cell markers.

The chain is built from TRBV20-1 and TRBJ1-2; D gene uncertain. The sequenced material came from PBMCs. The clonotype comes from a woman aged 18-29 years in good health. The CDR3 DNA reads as TGCAGTGCTAGTAAGGGTAGAGGTTATGGCTACACCTTC. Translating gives CSASKGRGYGYTF.